Detailed here is one T cell receptor (beta chain). Its antigen is as yet unknown. The entry originates in a study of cytomegalovirus exposure and HLA in healthy donors. Study details: Some 85 million unique TCRs, all from HLA-typed donors, were included in an early release of the data.

Points from the study as a whole: An analysis done earlier found most TCR beta V segments productive about 90% or about 30% of the time.

Germline CDR1 GTSNPN, CDR2 SVGIG (reference sequence). Trimming took off 3 bases at V and 0 bases at J, with 10 bases between the two ends. The CDR3 is 14 amino acids. Amplification used 60 Vbeta primers and 13 Jbeta primers. Clones were sequenced by immunoSEQ multiplex PCR, and TCRdb holds only the in-frame ones, with some missing. The data show some 100,000 clones, approximately 81% seen once. This clonotype originated in a male donor in good health and CMV-seropositive. J is TRBJ2-3 and V is TRBV30; possibly TRBD2 for D (6 bases). The sample consisted of PBMCs. Here the CDR3 DNA reads TGTGCCTGGAGCCGGGGGAGTAGCACAGATACGCAGTATTTT. It codes for CAWSRGSSTDTQYF.